Below, 29 T cell receptor beta chains from the same sample are listed, as sequenced in a study of T cell changes during pregnancy in multiple sclerosis. Sequenced by immunoSEQ multiplex PCR; TCRdb stores in-frame clones only, minus some. The table includes roughly 99,000 clones, 92% detected once. Sequencing was performed on peripheral blood, taken after pregnancy. Every receptor here comes from a female donor in good health, enrolled as a control in a pregnancy study.

This clone was seen only once. The chain is built from TRBV6-1 and TRBJ1-5; D not certain. The V end was cut by 9 bases, the J end by 2 bases, with 14 bases between. The CDR3 consists of 14 residues. Germline V gene data show CDR1 as MNHNS and CDR2 as SASEGT. The CDR3 sequence is CASTAGVGNQPQHF. CDR3 nucleotides: TGTGCCAGTACCGCCGGGGTTGGCAATCAGCCCCAGCATTTT.

This clone was picked up one time. V is TRBV7-9 and J is TRBJ2-3; TRBD1 agrees at 9 bases. CDR3 length: 16 amino acids. The trim removed 4 bases at V and 4 bases at J, leaving 9 bases unmatched. Germline-derived CDR1 and CDR2 are SEHNR and FQNEAQ (reference sequence). The CDR3 DNA follows: TGTGCCAGCAGCTATCGGGACAGGGCCTTTTCAGATACGCAGTATTTT. Translated, it gives CASSYRDRAFSDTQYF.

In this sample, this clone turned up many times. The chain employs TRBV4-2 and TRBJ1-5, with D perhaps TRBD1 (6 bases). CDR1 is LGHNA, CDR2 YNFKEQ, per germline. V was clipped by 6 bases and J by 8 bases, with 17 bases between them. The CDR3 extends over 14 amino acids. CDR3 in amino acids: CASSFGQPGEPQHF. The CDR3 coding sequence is TGTGCCAGCAGTTTCGGACAGCCCGGGGAGCCCCAGCATTTT.

The V and J genes are TRBV7-2 and TRBJ2-3; D unresolved. The length of the CDR3 is 14 residues. V dropped 2 bases and J dropped 0 bases, with 6 bases sitting between them. CDR1 is SGHTA, CDR2 FQGNSA, per germline. The CDR3 nucleotides are TGTGCCAGCAGCTTACGGTTTAGCACAGATACGCAGTATTTT. Amino acids: CASSLRFSTDTQYF.

V usage is TRBV12-5 and J usage is TRBJ1-5, with 10 bases aligning to TRBD1. Germline assignment: CDR1 LGHNT and CDR2 FRNRAP. The CDR3 runs to 16 residues. V lost 0 bases to trimming and J lost 7 bases; unmatched junction nucleotides: 6. The DNA for the CDR3 is TGTGCTAGTGGTTTGGTAACCGGGACAGGGGAACAGCCCCAGCATTTT. It encodes CASGLVTGTGEQPQHF.

This sequence joins TRBV28 and TRBJ2-3, with 8 bases that match TRBD2. Germline V gives CDR1 MDHEN, CDR2 SYDVKM. This CDR3 is built from 18 residues. Trimming at V came to 6 bases and at J to 6 bases, leaving 20 bases not matched to a gene. CDR3 DNA: TGTGCCAGCAGGATTGGTTCCCCTTTAGCGGGAATAAGGGATACGCAGTATTTT. It yields the protein CASRIGSPLAGIRDTQYF.

V usage is TRBV11-2 and J usage is TRBJ1-1; 8 bases are a match to TRBD1. Germline-derived CDR1 and CDR2 are SGHAT and FQNNGV. CDR3 size: 16 residues. V shed 4 bases, J shed 2 bases, and the junction held 9 bases outside the gene matches. The CDR3 is CASSYGQGSVNTEAFF. In nucleotides, the CDR3 is TGTGCCAGCAGCTACGGACAGGGTTCGGTAAACACTGAAGCTTTCTTT.

In this sample, this clone turned up once. This chain joins TRBV5-5 and TRBJ2-1, with TRBD2 as a possible D gene (6 bases). Germline V gene data show CDR1 as SGHKS and CDR2 as YYEKEE (reference sequence). Trimming removed 4 bases from V and 2 bases from J, with 13 bases in between. This CDR3 spans 15 amino acids. The CDR3 DNA reads TGTGCCAGCAGCCACGGGGGAGAAGCCTACAATGAGCAGTTCTTC. It specifies CASSHGGEAYNEQFF.

V is TRBV7-9 and J is TRBJ2-1, with TRBD2 identical over 14 bases. The ends lost 2 bases at V and 7 bases at J; junction bases unmatched: 7. Germline CDR1 SEHNR, CDR2 FQNEAQ (reference sequence). There are 17 residues in the CDR3. The CDR3 loop reads CASSLQRLAGGRNEQFF. CDR3 bases: TGTGCCAGCAGCTTACAGAGACTAGCGGGGGGGCGGAATGAGCAGTTCTTC.

V gene TRBV30 combines with J gene TRBJ1-5; D gene uncertain. This CDR3 is built from 15 residues. The V and J ends lost 1 base and 0 bases respectively, with 10 bases between them. Per germline, CDR1 GTSNPN and CDR2 SVGIG (reference sequence). CDR3 sequence reads: CAWSAGSHSNQPQHF. The CDR3 bases are TGTGCCTGGAGTGCGGGGTCGCATAGCAATCAGCCCCAGCATTTT.

The chain is built from TRBV6-6 and TRBJ2-7, with TRBD1 matching 7 bases. Trimming at V came to 10 bases and at J to 2 bases, leaving 5 bases not matched to a gene. Germline V lookup: CDR1 MNHNY, CDR2 SVGAGI (reference sequence). CDR3 size: 12 residues. The CDR3 region is CATATGTYEQYF. CDR3 in DNA: TGTGCCACCGCGACAGGGACCTACGAGCAGTACTTC.

The chain uses TRBV19 and TRBJ1-1; 7 bases fit TRBD1. From germline, CDR1 is LNHDA and CDR2 SQIVND (reference sequence). The CDR3 has 14 amino acids. The J segment lost 1 base and the V segment lost 5 bases, leaving 4 bases of the junction unmatched. CDR3 loop: CASSQDRRNTEAFF. CDR3 DNA: TGTGCCAGTAGTCAGGACAGGAGGAACACTGAAGCTTTCTTT.

This clone was counted a single time. The gene calls are TRBV7-9 and TRBJ2-7, with a tentative D call TRBD1 (5 bases). The CDR3 contains 15 residues. Germline V lookup: CDR1 SEHNR, CDR2 FQNEAQ (reference sequence). V was clipped by 4 bases and J by 2 bases, with 15 bases between them. CDR3 coding DNA: TGTGCCAGCAGCTCGGACACCACCCCGGCCTACGAGCAGTACTTC. Protein product: CASSSDTTPAYEQYF.

This clone was picked up one time. This rearrangement joins TRBV5-6 to TRBJ1-6; the D is unclear. The CDR3 length is 16 residues. Germline V lookup: CDR1 SGHDT, CDR2 YYEEEE. V dropped 0 bases and J dropped 14 bases, with 21 bases sitting between them. The CDR3, as DNA: TGTGCCAGCAGCTTGGTTTCGGCAGGTCTGTCAACGTCCCTCCACTTT. Protein sequence: CASSLVSAGLSTSLHF.

The chain has TRBV6-1 and TRBJ1-3, with a weak D call TRBD1 (5 bases). The V end lost 10 bases, the J end lost 3 bases, and 16 bases lay between the germline ends. Germline V gene lookup returns CDR1 MNHNS and CDR2 SASEGT. This CDR3 contains 14 residues. The CDR3 loop reads CAIQRGEGGNTIYF. CDR3 DNA: TGTGCCATCCAAAGGGGCGAAGGTGGAAACACCATATATTTT.

Concerning this clone itself: One end of the junction does not line up with germline, which may come from a read error. CDR3 nucleotide sequence: TGTGCCAGTACGAGGGAGTGGGGAGAGGCCCAGTACTTC. Protein product: CASTREWGEAQYF. This chain links TRBV19 with TRBJ2-5, with D maybe TRBD2 (5 bases). Per the germline V gene, CDR1 is LNHDA and CDR2 is SQIVND (reference sequence). The CDR3 sequence is 13 residues long. Full variable domain (remainder filled in from reference TRBV19 and TRBJ2-5): DGGITQSPKYLFRKEGQNVTLSCEQNLNHDAMYWYRQDPGQGLRLIYYSQIVNDFQKGDIAEGYSVSREKKESFPLTVTSAQKNPTAFYLCASTREWGEAQYFGPGTRLLVL.

The chain employs TRBV10-3 and TRBJ1-4; maybe TRBD1 (5 bases). Per the germline V gene, CDR1 is ENHRY and CDR2 is SYGVKD. Trimming left V 11 bases short and J 7 bases short, with 11 bases between. The CDR3 contains 11 residues. The CDR3 loop reads CAAGGPEKLFF. CDR3 DNA: TGTGCCGCGGGGGGTCCTGAAAAACTGTTTTTT.

This chain links TRBV18 with TRBJ1-2; TRBD1 agrees at 7 bases. The CDR3 contains 13 residues. From germline, CDR1 is KGHSH and CDR2 LQKENI. V shed 4 bases and J 2 bases; nucleotides not matched to a gene: 1. CDR3 in amino acids: CASSRDSNYGYTF. The CDR3 region has the DNA TGTGCCAGCTCACGGGACAGCAACTATGGCTACACCTTC.

The chain combines TRBV11-2 with TRBJ2-3; no clear D. The CDR3 has 13 amino acids. The V and J ends lost 1 base and 3 bases respectively, with 5 bases between them. Germline V gives CDR1 SGHAT, CDR2 FQNNGV. CDR3 in amino acids: CASSLGATDTQYF. The CDR3 bases are TGTGCCAGCAGCTTAGGGGCGACAGATACGCAGTATTTT.

CDR3 protein: CASSLNEGAGGELFF. The CDR3 DNA sequence: TGTGCCAGCAGCTTAAATGAGGGCGCGGGCGGGGAGCTGTTTTTT. The chain joins TRBV7-9 to TRBJ2-2, with a possible D match to TRBD2 (5 bases). V was shortened by 2 bases and J by 7 bases, with 14 bases between the two germline ends. The CDR3 covers 15 residues. The germline CDR1 and CDR2 sequences are SEHNR and FQNEAQ (reference sequence).

The chain is built from TRBV6-1 and TRBJ2-7; D is perhaps TRBD1 (6 bases). CDR1 and CDR2 from the germline V gene are MNHNS and SASEGT. Between the trimmed V and J ends, which lost 5 bases and 1 base, there was a span of 12 bases. This CDR3 is 14 amino acids long. The CDR3 is CASSRRTVSYEQYF. CDR3 sequence (DNA): TGTGCCAGCAGTAGAAGGACAGTTTCCTACGAGCAGTACTTC.

This chain uses TRBV19 with TRBJ1-1, with D maybe TRBD1 (5 bases). The CDR3 contains 14 residues. Germline V gene data show CDR1 as LNHDA and CDR2 as SQIVND (reference sequence). Trimming took 5 bases from V and 3 from J, leaving 13 bases between them. The CDR3 protein is CASSDQGGYTEAFF. The CDR3 nucleotides read TGTGCCAGTAGTGACCAGGGAGGGTACACTGAAGCTTTCTTT.

This chain connects TRBV7-9 to TRBJ2-7; no reliable D call. V was cut by 6 bases and J by 3 bases, with 12 bases left in between. This CDR3 contains 13 residues. The germline V gene has CDR1 SEHNR and CDR2 FQNEAQ (reference sequence). CDR3 loop: CASRPDQVYEQYF. The CDR3 nucleotides read TGTGCCAGCAGGCCCGACCAGGTCTACGAGCAGTACTTC.

This clone has just a few counts. The chain employs TRBV30 and TRBJ1-1; D call uncertain. Looked up from germline, CDR1 is GTSNPN and CDR2 is SVGIG (reference sequence). There are 11 residues in the CDR3. Trimming took 4 bases from V and 6 from J, leaving 9 bases between them. The CDR3 loop reads CAWTLTAEAFF. The CDR3 region has the DNA TGTGCCTGGACGCTAACTGCTGAAGCTTTCTTT.

V gene TRBV6-1 combines with J gene TRBJ2-7, with D possibly TRBD1 on 5 matching bases. Trimming took off 4 bases at V and 3 bases at J, with 13 bases between the two ends. The CDR3 contains 14 residues. Germline CDR1 is MNHNS and CDR2 is SASEGT. CDR3 coding DNA: TGTGCCAGCAGTGCGACAGTCGGAATCTACGAGCAGTACTTC. It is translated as CASSATVGIYEQYF.

The genes are TRBV27 and TRBJ2-7; 9 bases agree with TRBD1. CDR1 and CDR2 (germline): MNHEY, SMNVEV (reference sequence). With V trimmed by 7 bases and J by 4 bases, 17 bases remained unmatched. The CDR3 sequence is 17 residues long. The CDR3 is CASKSLDRGFVSYEQYF. The CDR3 region has the DNA TGTGCCAGCAAGAGTTTGGACAGGGGCTTCGTTTCATACGAGCAGTACTTC.

The chain recombines TRBV27 with TRBJ2-7; TRBD2 agrees at 8 bases. Per germline, CDR1 MNHEY and CDR2 SMNVEV (reference sequence). The CDR3 runs 16 residues. J gave up 6 bases and V 5 bases, and 15 bases lay outside the gene matches. The CDR3 DNA follows: TGTGCCAGCAGTGTGTTACTAGCGGCGGGGCCGGGCGAGCAGTACTTC. Translation gives CASSVLLAAGPGEQYF.

This clone was recorded once. The V and J genes are TRBV5-6 and TRBJ1-1; D may be TRBD1 (5 bases). V was shortened by 0 bases and J by 4 bases, with 13 bases between the two germline ends. Germline V gene sequence: CDR1 SGHDT, CDR2 YYEEEE. The length of the CDR3 is 15 residues. The CDR3 DNA is TGTGCCAGCAGCTTGGTCCAGGGATTTGGCACTGAAGCTTTCTTT. This codes for CASSLVQGFGTEAFF.

The rearrangement uses TRBV6-1 and TRBJ2-3; D may be TRBD2 (7 bases). This CDR3 comprises 17 residues. V was shortened by 0 bases and J by 5 bases, with 18 bases between the two germline ends. The V gene's germline CDR1 is MNHNS and CDR2 SASEGT. Here the CDR3 DNA reads TGTGCCAGCAGTGAAGCGCTGGGGGGGGGCCGGGGAGATACGCAGTATTTT. It specifies CASSEALGGGRGDTQYF.